One sample yielded the 24 T cell receptor beta chains listed below, sequenced in a study of blood T cells in healthy people across ages. PCR was performed a second time for roughly 7 to 12 cycles using a sample-barcoded 5' primer and a J-beta primer mix. One entry per CDR3 protein, called by TCRdb with MiXCR from the 5' RACE reads. Of 800,000 or so distinct CDR3 sequences in the sample, more than 20% were seen once. A further study also used this sample, focusing on T cells of mothers and their children.

Sequenced material: blood. Source of these receptors: a boy between 5 and 17 years old in good health.

The V call is TRBV14, the J call TRBJ2-5; 8 bases line up with TRBD1. The J call may be wrong; the DNA end is better matched by TRBJ2-7. The CDR3 runs 14 residues. CDR1 and CDR2 (germline): SGHDN, FVKESK. The CDR3 nucleotides read TGTGCCAGCGCCCCACCGGGACAGGACTACGAGCAGTACTTC. Translated, it gives CASAPPGQDYEQYF.

The chain joins TRBV5-1 to TRBJ2-3; 7 bases align to TRBD2. CDR1 is SGHRS, CDR2 YFSETQ, per germline. The V segment lost 7 bases and the J segment 3 bases; nucleotides outside the gene matches: 8. The CDR3 has 14 amino acids. The CDR3 spells CASQRGGGTDTQYF. The CDR3 coding sequence is TGCGCCAGCCAACGTGGCGGGGGTACAGATACGCAGTATTTT. The whole variable domain, filled in from reference TRBV5-1 and TRBJ2-3, reads KAGVTQTPRYLIKTRGQQVTLSCSPISGHRSVSWYQQTPGQGLQFLFEYFSETQRNKGNFPGRFSGRQFSNSRSEMNVSTLELGDSALYLCASQRGGGTDTQYFGPGTRLTVL.

This sequence joins TRBV7-6 and TRBJ2-3; D is unresolved. The CDR3 covers 13 residues. V lost 4 bases and J 2 bases, leaving 7 bases between the germline ends. Germline CDR1 SGHVS, CDR2 FNYEAQ. As DNA, the CDR3 is TGTGCCAGCAGCTCCTACACCACAGATACGCAGTATTTT. Encoded protein: CASSSYTTDTQYF. Based on the CDR3 plus reference TRBV7-6 and TRBJ2-3, the full variable domain is GAGVSQSPRYKVTKRGQDVALRCDPISGHVSLYWYRQALGQGPEFLTYFNYEAQQDKSGLPNDRFSAERPEGSISTLTIQRTEQRDSAMYRCASSSYTTDTQYFGPGTRLTVL.

This clonotype was observed a few times. This chain links TRBV12-3 or TRBV12-4 with TRBJ1-1; a possible D gene is TRBD1 (5 bases). V was shortened by 8 bases and J by 0 bases, with 13 bases between the two germline ends. The CDR3 is made up of 14 amino acids. The DNA for the CDR3 is TGTGCCAGCGTGCCGACAGCTTTGAACACTGAAGCTTTCTTT. It is translated as CASVPTALNTEAFF.

This clonotype was detected a few times. The chain combines TRBV28 with TRBJ2-7; D is uncertain. The CDR3 runs 13 residues. V was cut by 3 bases and J by 1 base, with 7 bases left in between. The germline CDR1 and CDR2 sequences are MDHEN and SYDVKM. The CDR3 protein is CASSFRYSYEQYF. The CDR3 DNA sequence: TGTGCCAGCAGTTTTAGGTATTCCTACGAGCAGTACTTC.

This clonotype was counted between two and nine times. The rearrangement links TRBV28 to TRBJ1-1; 8 bases fit TRBD1. Germline assignment: CDR1 MDHEN and CDR2 SYDVKM. There are 12 residues in the CDR3. V gave up 7 bases and J gave up 6 bases; unmatched junction bases: 4. CDR3 coding DNA: TGTGCCAGCACCGGGACAGGACCTGAAGCTTTCTTT. Protein sequence: CASTGTGPEAFF.

The sample holds many counts of this clonotype. The CDR3 DNA reads as TGTGCCACCAGCAGGAGGGGGGAATGGGCAAATCAGCCCCAGCATTTT. Its protein product is CATSRRGEWANQPQHF. The genes are TRBV15 and TRBJ1-5; a possible D gene is TRBD1 (6 bases). The CDR3 loop spans 16 amino acids. Trimming took off 3 bases at V and 4 bases at J, with 16 bases between the two ends. Germline CDR1 LNHNV, CDR2 YYDKDF (reference sequence).

This clonotype is a singleton in its sample. The V call is TRBV2, the J call TRBJ2-7; 10 bases match TRBD2. This CDR3 has 17 amino acids. The V segment lost 4 bases and the J segment 1 base; nucleotides outside the gene matches: 10. Germline V gives CDR1 SNHLY, CDR2 FYNNEI. The CDR3 coding sequence is TGTGCCAGCAGTGCACCTAGCGGGAGTGGGGGTTCCTACGAGCAGTACTTC. It specifies CASSAPSGSGGSYEQYF.

This clonotype appeared once. Here the CDR3 omits its conserved ending phenylalanine or tryptophan, so a read error is the likely source. The genes are TRBV18 and TRBJ2-5, with D perhaps matching TRBD1 or TRBD2 (5 bases each). The CDR3 is 12 residues long. In germline, CDR1 is KGHSH, CDR2 LQKENI. V lost 3 bases and J lost 6, with 8 bases in between. The CDR3 nucleotides read TGTGCCAGCTCACCGGGGGAAAAGACCCAGTACTTA. The encoded protein is CASSPGEKTQYL.

This sequence joins TRBV5-1 and TRBJ2-3, with 11 bases lining up with TRBD2. The CDR3 runs 16 residues. Germline loops: CDR1 SGHRS, CDR2 YFSETQ. J gave up 1 base and V 3 bases, and 4 bases lay outside the gene matches. The CDR3, as DNA: TGCGCCAGCAGCTCCCTAGCGGGAGGCGGCACAGATACGCAGTATTTT. This codes for CASSSLAGGGTDTQYF.

This clonotype has just a few counts. The chain links TRBV30 to TRBJ2-1; TRBD1 might be the D (6 bases). V was trimmed by 2 bases and J by 10 bases, leaving 27 bases between them. The length of the CDR3 is 17 residues. The germline V gene has CDR1 GTSNPN and CDR2 SVGIG (reference sequence). CDR3 sequence reads: CAWSPHVPRTDWREQFF. The CDR3 coding sequence is TGTGCCTGGAGTCCTCACGTCCCCCGGACAGACTGGAGGGAGCAGTTCTTC.

This clonotype came up a few times. J is TRBJ1-2 and V is TRBV30; 7 nucleotides align to TRBD1. The germline gives CDR1 GTSNPN, CDR2 SVGIG (reference sequence). V gave up 8 bases and J gave up 8 bases; unmatched junction bases: 8. This CDR3 is 11 amino acids long. This chain's CDR3 is CARDRAQGYTF. As DNA, the CDR3 is TGTGCCAGAGACAGGGCCCAGGGCTACACCTTC. Combining the CDR3 with reference TRBV30 and TRBJ1-2 gives the whole variable domain SQTIHQWPATLVQPVGSPLSLECTVEGTSNPNLYWYRQAAGRGLQLLFYSVGIGQISSEVPQNLSASRPQDRQFILSSKKLLLSDSGFYLCARDRAQGYTFGSGTRLTVV.

The chain has TRBV20-1 and TRBJ2-2, with 9 bases lining up with TRBD2. This CDR3 has 16 amino acids. Germline values: CDR1 DFQATT, CDR2 SNEGSKA (reference sequence). The junction had 6 bases not matched to a gene; V was cut back by 0 bases and J by 4 bases. DNA of the CDR3: TGCAGTGCTAGAGATCGAACTAGCGGGCTCACCGGGGAGCTGTTTTTT. Amino acids: CSARDRTSGLTGELFF.

This chain uses TRBV18 with TRBJ2-3, with 9 positions matching TRBD1. This CDR3 region has 16 residues. Trimming removed 4 bases from V and 5 bases from J; junction bases left unmatched: 10. Germline CDR1 reads KGHSH; CDR2 reads LQKENI. The CDR3 sequence: CASSLGTGTYQDTQYF. In nucleotides, the CDR3 is TGTGCCAGCTCACTTGGGACAGGGACATATCAAGATACGCAGTATTTT. The full variable domain, its missing parts supplied by reference TRBV18 and TRBJ2-3, is NAGVMQNPRHLVRRRGQEARLRCSPMKGHSHVYWYRQLPEEGLKFMVYLQKENIIDESGMPKERFSAEFPKEGPSILRIQQVVRGDSAAYFCASSLGTGTYQDTQYFGPGTRLTVL.

This clonotype occurred a few times. V and J are TRBV12-3 or TRBV12-4 and TRBJ2-5; TRBD2 agrees at 11 bases. V lost 5 bases to trimming and J lost 11 bases; unmatched junction nucleotides: 10. This CDR3 is 14 amino acids long. CDR3 sequence reads: CASSATSGRGLQYF. The CDR3 DNA is TGTGCCAGCAGTGCAACTAGCGGGAGAGGTCTGCAGTACTTC.

This chain links TRBV12-3 or TRBV12-4 with TRBJ2-7; D possibly uses TRBD1 or TRBD2 (5 bases each). Trimming shortened V by 5 bases and J by 4 bases, and 15 bases separated the two germline ends. The CDR3 contains 14 residues. The CDR3 loop reads CASSPGALSYEQYF. Written as DNA, the CDR3 is TGTGCCAGCAGTCCCGGGGCCCTCTCGTACGAGCAGTACTTC.

This clonotype has a handful of counts. The V and J genes are TRBV28 and TRBJ1-2; 10 bases are shared with TRBD1. V dropped 6 bases and J dropped 4; count of bases not matched to a gene: 8. This CDR3 spans 15 amino acids. In germline, CDR1 is MDHEN, CDR2 SYDVKM. In nucleotides, the CDR3 is TGTGCCAGCAGCGAGAGGGACAGGGGAGCCTATGGCTACACCTTC. Translation: CASSERDRGAYGYTF.

About this clonotype: The junction shows a germline mismatch at one end, possibly a read error. The rearrangement joins TRBV4-2 to TRBJ2-7; 9 bases match TRBD1. Germline V gene sequence: CDR1 LGHNA, CDR2 YNFKEQ. This CDR3 is built from 16 residues. CDR3 DNA: TGTACCAGCAGCCAAGATCCGGGACAGGGCTCCTACGAGCAGTACTTC. Its protein product is CTSSQDPGQGSYEQYF.

This chain links TRBV29-1 with TRBJ2-1, with 8 positions matching TRBD2. Losses at the gene ends were 7 bases for V and 2 bases for J; bases not matched to a gene: 7. This CDR3 has 14 amino acids. Germline CDR1 is SQVTM and CDR2 is ANQGSEA. CDR3 sequence (DNA): TGCAGCGCCCCAGGGCGGGAGGCCTACAATGAGCAGTTCTTC. It codes for CSAPGREAYNEQFF.

The chain carries TRBV27 and TRBJ1-5; possibly TRBD1 for D (5 bases). CDR3 length equals 15 residues. V shed 6 bases and J shed 7 bases, with 19 bases lying between them. Germline assignment: CDR1 MNHEY and CDR2 SMNVEV (reference sequence). CDR3 region: CASSLGGESRQPQHF. CDR3 in DNA: TGTGCCAGCAGCTTGGGGGGAGAATCGCGGCAGCCCCAGCATTTT.

This clonotype was detected only a few times. This chain links TRBV12-3 or TRBV12-4 with TRBJ1-5; tentatively, D is TRBD1 (5 bases). V gave up 6 bases and J gave up 7 bases, with 13 bases separating them. The CDR3 loop spans 13 amino acids. The CDR3 region has the DNA TGTGCCAGCAGCCTGGGACTGGGGCAGCCCCAGCATTTT. Its translation is CASSLGLGQPQHF.

V is TRBV7-8 and J is TRBJ2-4; 11 bases align to TRBD2. The CDR3 runs 17 residues. V gave up 0 bases and J gave up 2 bases; unmatched junction bases: 3. Germline assignment: CDR1 SGHVS and CDR2 FQNEAQ. CDR3 DNA: TGTGCCAGCAGCTTAGCACCTAGCGGGAGGCCCAAAAACATTCAGTACTTC. It is translated as CASSLAPSGRPKNIQYF.

In DNA form, the CDR3 reads TGTGCCAGCAGTTACGGTTGGAGTCGCGACATTCAGTACTTC. Translating it yields CASSYGWSRDIQYF. The genes are TRBV6-5 and TRBJ2-4; D is uncertain. The CDR3 consists of 14 residues. Between the trimmed V and J ends, which lost 2 bases and 8 bases, there was a span of 13 bases. In germline, CDR1 is MNHEY, CDR2 SVGAGI.

This clonotype turned up a few times. This chain connects TRBV9 to TRBJ1-5; 8 positions match TRBD1. In germline, CDR1 is SGDLS, CDR2 YYNGEE. The ends lost 3 bases at V and 5 bases at J; junction bases unmatched: 7. The length of the CDR3 is 15 residues. The CDR3 DNA reads as TGTGCCAGCAGCGAGACAGGGGAACGAGATCAGCCCCAGCATTTT. Translation gives CASSETGERDQPQHF. Full variable domain (rest looked up from reference TRBV9 and TRBJ1-5): DSGVTQTPKHLITATGQRVTLRCSPRSGDLSVYWYQQSLDQGLQFLIQYYNGEERAKGNILERFSAQQFPDLHSELNLSSLELGDSALYFCASSETGERDQPQHFGDGTRLSIL.